This paragraph reports one TCR beta chain. Authors' processing steps: Estimated nucleated cell counts came from reference gene primer amplification. The assay was immunoSEQ multiplex PCR, and TCRdb's table has in-frame clones only and misses some. The DNA was the basis for D and trimming; V, J and clone size are from that table. The sample has 30,000 to 40,000 clones, approximately 89% seen once. The entry originates in a study of blood T cell repertoires in COVID-19. About the research overall: Whether acute or convalescent, the COVID-19 samples came from the United States, Italy and Spain. Nucleic acid was either cDNA or gDNA, and it came from T cells, B-cell-depleted T cells, or PBMCs.

This CDR3 contains 13 residues. V lost 3 bases and J lost 4, with 10 bases in between. Per the germline V gene, CDR1 is SGHNT and CDR2 is YYREEE (reference sequence). The specimen was peripheral blood. The chain has TRBV5-4 and TRBJ1-2; perhaps TRBD1 as D (6 bases). The sequence was obtained from a man aged 55 to 70 with active or convalescent COVID-19. Here the CDR3 DNA reads TGTGCCAGCAGCTCGGACAGCCTCTATGGCTACACCTTC. This gives the protein CASSSDSLYGYTF.